This T cell receptor (beta chain) was recovered during a study of vaccination effects on CD4 cells after COVID-19. Study-level results: Few convalescent patients were studied, and early post-infection samples were lacking.

CDR1 is LGHNA, CDR2 YNFKEQ, per germline. The germline V and J ends were trimmed by 1 base and 6 bases, with 11 bases remaining between them. The CDR3 runs 14 residues. As to this clone: Its antigen is still unknown.

ViraFEST used viral peptide pools to expand antigen-specific CD4+ T cells before sequencing. Investigators separated out CD4+ T cells once around eleven days of culture had passed. Vaccine recipients lacked prior SARS-CoV-2 infection and had negative nucleocapsid antibodies. It was with approximately 9.6 IU/ml IL-2 and 9.5 to 10 ug/ml peptides that some 2 million PBMC per well were cultured. Clones were read by immunoSEQ multiplex PCR, and TCRdb kept only the in-frame ones, dropping some. Seen here are about 73,000 clones, 65% to 80% observed once, and the top ten hold about 3.2%. The gene calls are TRBV4-2 and TRBJ2-3, with D unresolved. The sequencing here drew on CD4+ T cells from PBMCs cultured with HCoV-NL63 spike peptides, taken before COVID-19 vaccination. The source is a human donor who received a COVID-19 vaccine. CDR3 bases: TGTGCCAGCAGCCAAGGAGCGCAGTCCGATACGCAGTATTTT. This gives the protein CASSQGAQSDTQYF.